Below, 19 T cell receptor beta chains from the same sample are listed, as sequenced in a study of T cell responses to AZD1222 COVID-19 vaccine. Sequenced by immunoSEQ multiplex PCR; TCRdb stores in-frame clones only, minus some. The sample has some 110,000 clones; more than 70% are singletons. The sequences come from peripheral blood, collected 28 days after the second AZD1222 dose. The receptors come from an adult who received the AZD1222 COVID-19 vaccine.

The rearrangement joins TRBV2 to TRBJ1-2; tentatively, D is TRBD1 (6 bases). CDR1 is SNHLY and CDR2 is FYNNEI in the germline V gene. The CDR3 is made up of 12 amino acids. V lost 3 bases and J lost 8, with 10 bases in between. In nucleotides, the CDR3 is TGTGCCAGCAGTGAGCAGGGGCCGGGCTACACCTTC. Protein product: CASSEQGPGYTF.

V and J are TRBV4-2 and TRBJ1-5, with D possibly being TRBD1 (5 bases). This CDR3 spans 15 amino acids. CDR1 is LGHNA, CDR2 YNFKEQ, per germline. The ends were cut back, 0 bases at V and 1 base at J, with 7 bases in the middle. The CDR3 region is CASSQETESNQPQHF. CDR3 nucleotides: TGTGCCAGCAGCCAAGAGACAGAGAGCAATCAGCCCCAGCATTTT.

The chain employs TRBV28 and TRBJ1-2; D is undetermined. Germline V lookup: CDR1 MDHEN, CDR2 SYDVKM. V was shortened by 1 base and J by 8 bases, with 8 bases between the two germline ends. There are 12 residues in the CDR3. The CDR3 reads CASSLSGSGYTF. The CDR3 DNA sequence: TGTGCCAGCAGTTTATCCGGGTCGGGCTACACCTTC.

The CDR3, as DNA: TGCAGTGCTAGTGAACGTCAGGCGGGCGAGCAGTACTTC. The encoded protein is CSASERQAGEQYF. The gene calls are TRBV20-1 and TRBJ2-7, with TRBD2 as a possible D gene (5 bases). In germline, CDR1 is DFQATT, CDR2 SNEGSKA (reference sequence). This CDR3 has 13 residues. Trimming took 3 bases from V and 6 from J, leaving 15 bases between them.

This sequence joins TRBV19 and TRBJ1-2; 10 positions agree with TRBD1. J was trimmed by 0 bases and V by 7 bases; bases with no gene match: 11. The germline V gene has CDR1 LNHDA and CDR2 SQIVND (reference sequence). The CDR3 totals 17 residues. As DNA, the CDR3 is TGTGCCAGTACCAAAAGGGACAGGGGATTAGCTAACTATGGCTACACCTTC. This translates into CASTKRDRGLANYGYTF.

This clone was seen once. The chain has TRBV5-4 and TRBJ2-7; D might be TRBD1 (7 bases). This CDR3 spans 16 amino acids. Germline loops: CDR1 SGHNT, CDR2 YYREEE (reference sequence). V lost 4 bases to trimming and J lost 0 bases, with 17 bases between them. The CDR3 reads CASSTRQGLFSYEQYF. The CDR3 DNA is TGTGCCAGCAGCACCAGACAGGGACTTTTCTCCTACGAGCAGTACTTC.

J is TRBJ1-2 and V is TRBV6-5; D is perhaps TRBD1 (5 bases). The CDR3 length is 12 residues. Germline V gene data show CDR1 as MNHEY and CDR2 as SVGAGI. Trimming shortened V by 7 bases and J by 7 bases, and 13 bases separated the two germline ends. The CDR3 sequence is CASTPGAGGYTF. The CDR3 DNA reads TGTGCCAGCACACCCGGGGCTGGTGGCTACACCTTC.

The chain recombines TRBV30 with TRBJ2-7; the D gene is possibly TRBD1 (6 bases). The CDR3 covers 11 residues. Trimming left V 5 bases short and J 4 bases short, with 9 bases between. Germline CDR1 GTSNPN, CDR2 SVGIG (reference sequence). CDR3 loop: CAWYREYEQYF. The CDR3 DNA sequence: TGTGCCTGGTACAGGGAATACGAGCAGTACTTC.

The chain employs TRBV7-9 and TRBJ1-3, with D possibly matching TRBD1 (5 bases). CDR1 and CDR2 from the germline V gene are SEHNR and FQNEAQ (reference sequence). Trimming took 5 bases from V and 4 from J, leaving 15 bases between them. CDR3 length equals 15 residues. The CDR3 DNA reads TGTGCCAGCAGCCTAATGGCAGGGACCGGAAACACCATATATTTT. This gives the protein CASSLMAGTGNTIYF.

V usage is TRBV28 and J usage is TRBJ2-7; D not certain. This CDR3 comprises 14 residues. Trimming took 3 bases from V and 2 from J, leaving 11 bases between them. CDR1 MDHEN and CDR2 SYDVKM come from the germline V gene. CDR3 bases: TGTGCCAGCAGTTTGGACCCCCTCACCTACGAGCAGTACTTC. This translates into CASSLDPLTYEQYF.

This clone was counted a single time. This sequence joins TRBV9 and TRBJ1-1; TRBD1 matches at 10 bases. Losses at the gene ends were 3 bases for V and 10 bases for J; bases not matched to a gene: 9. The CDR3 is made up of 14 amino acids. Germline V CDR1 and CDR2: SGDLS, YYNGEE. The CDR3, as DNA: TGTGCCAGCAGCGCTACGACAGGGGGCGCGACAGCTTTCTTT. Protein product: CASSATTGGATAFF.

This chain connects TRBV6-5 to TRBJ2-3; D gene ambiguous. Germline assignment: CDR1 MNHEY and CDR2 SVGAGI. V was clipped by 7 bases and J by 2 bases, with 4 bases between them. The CDR3 is 11 residues long. The CDR3 protein is CASTPTDTQYF. In nucleotides, the CDR3 is TGTGCCAGCACCCCCACAGATACGCAGTATTTT.

This clone was seen a single time. The V and J genes are TRBV7-3 and TRBJ2-5; D is undetermined. This CDR3 comprises 12 residues. Trimming took 3 bases from V and 5 from J, leaving 7 bases between them. Germline V gene lookup returns CDR1 SGHTA and CDR2 FQGTGA. CDR3 sequence reads: CASSFGRETQYF. CDR3 DNA sequence: TGTGCCAGCAGCTTCGGGCGCGAGACCCAGTACTTC. The full variable domain, with the rest looked up from reference TRBV7-3 and TRBJ2-5, is GAGVSQTPSNKVTEKGKYVELRCDPISGHTALYWYRQSLGQGPEFLIYFQGTGAADDSGLPNDRFFAVRPEGSVSTLKIQRTERGDSAVYLCASSFGRETQYFGPGTRLLVL.

The rearrangement joins TRBV15 to TRBJ2-7, with 11 bases lining up with TRBD1. CDR1 and CDR2 from the germline V gene are LNHNV and YYDKDF (reference sequence). The CDR3 spans 17 residues. J was trimmed by 2 bases and V by 5 bases; bases with no gene match: 11. CDR3 DNA sequence: TGTGCCACCAGCGTTAGGGACAGGGGGATACCTACCTACGAGCAGTACTTC. As protein: CATSVRDRGIPTYEQYF.

The CDR3 DNA sequence: TGTGCCAGTAGTATAGAACAGGGGGCCTCCGACACTGAAGCTTTCTTT. This translates into CASSIEQGASDTEAFF. The genes are TRBV19 and TRBJ1-1; TRBD1 agrees at 9 bases. Trimming removed 0 bases from V and 3 bases from J; junction bases left unmatched: 5. There are 16 residues in the CDR3. In germline, CDR1 is LNHDA, CDR2 SQIVND (reference sequence).

This chain links TRBV7-3 with TRBJ2-1; the D is unclear. CDR1 SGHTA and CDR2 FQGTGA come from the germline V gene. V was pared by 2 bases and J by 8 bases, with 7 bases between. This CDR3 spans 12 amino acids. The CDR3 DNA sequence: TGTGCCAGCAGCTTAGGAGCTCATGAGCAGTTCTTC. It yields the protein CASSLGAHEQFF. Full variable domain (remainder filled in from reference TRBV7-3 and TRBJ2-1): GAGVSQTPSNKVTEKGKYVELRCDPISGHTALYWYRQSLGQGPEFLIYFQGTGAADDSGLPNDRFFAVRPEGSVSTLKIQRTERGDSAVYLCASSLGAHEQFFGPGTRLTVL.

The rearrangement uses TRBV27 and TRBJ1-2; D uncertain. V was clipped by 2 bases and J by 1 base, with 5 bases between them. The CDR3 length is 13 residues. Germline V lookup: CDR1 MNHEY, CDR2 SMNVEV (reference sequence). CDR3 amino acids: CASSLTDNYGYTF. The CDR3 bases are TGTGCCAGCAGTTTAACCGATAACTATGGCTACACCTTC.

The chain carries TRBV3-1 (or the pseudogene TRBV3-2) and TRBJ1-2; D is perhaps TRBD1 (5 bases). The length of the CDR3 is 12 residues. V was cut by 0 bases and J by 8 bases, with 7 bases left in between. In germline, CDR1 is LGHDT, CDR2 YNNKEL (reference sequence). CDR3 amino acids: CASSQDRGGYTF. CDR3 nucleotide sequence: TGTGCCAGCAGCCAAGATCGGGGGGGCTACACCTTC.

The V and J genes are TRBV9 and TRBJ1-4; no reliable D call. V lost 4 bases to trimming and J lost 6 bases, with 13 bases between them. The CDR3 is 14 residues long. The germline V gene has CDR1 SGDLS and CDR2 YYNGEE. DNA for the CDR3: TGTGCCAGCAGCCGCGGAGCAGACCATGAAAAACTGTTTTTT. Protein: CASSRGADHEKLFF.